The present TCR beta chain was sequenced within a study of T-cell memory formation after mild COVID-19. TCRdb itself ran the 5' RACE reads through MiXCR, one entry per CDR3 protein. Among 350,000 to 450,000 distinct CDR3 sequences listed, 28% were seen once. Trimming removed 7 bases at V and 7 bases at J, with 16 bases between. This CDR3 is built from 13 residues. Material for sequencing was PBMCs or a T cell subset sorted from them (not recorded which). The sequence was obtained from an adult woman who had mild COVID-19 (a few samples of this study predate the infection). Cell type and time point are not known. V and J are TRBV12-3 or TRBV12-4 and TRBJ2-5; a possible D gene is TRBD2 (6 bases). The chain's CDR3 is CASNRDSPGTQYF. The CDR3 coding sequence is TGTGCCAGCAACCGGGACTCCCCGGGGACCCAGTACTTC.